These T cell receptor beta chains were read from a single sample in a study of regulatory T cells in long-lasting Graves disease. TCRdb fed the multiplex PCR reads into MiXCR, producing one record per CDR3 protein. The table includes 700,000 or so distinct CDR3 sequences, around 30% detected once. The specimen was peripheral blood mononuclear cells (PBMCs), collected when the disease was refractory, from a patient treated with antithyroid drugs. These receptor sequences come from a female donor with Graves disease. The CDR3 runs from the conserved cysteine through the conserved F or W. The order of the fields is J gene, V gene, D gene, clone size, CDR3 DNA, CDR3 protein. D genes are given only for firm matches. Clone size is not always given. Where it is, it says once, few, many or a class for expanded clones.

j_gene: TRBJ2-5; v_gene: TRBV7-3; d_gene: -; abundance: many; CDR3nt: TGTGCCAGCAGCTTAACACCAGGCTACCAAGAGACCCAGTACTTC; CDR3aa: CASSLTPGYQETQYF
j_gene: TRBJ1-4; v_gene: TRBV20-1; d_gene: -; abundance: many; CDR3nt: TGCAGTGCTAGAGATAAGGACGGAGTTAATGAAAAACTGTTTTTT; CDR3aa: CSARDKDGVNEKLFF
j_gene: TRBJ2-7; v_gene: TRBV6-4; d_gene: -; abundance: -; CDR3nt: TGTGCCAGCAGCCACGGGATCCAGGCCCCCTACGAGCAGTACTTC; CDR3aa: CASSHGIQAPYEQYF
j_gene: TRBJ1-1; v_gene: TRBV5-5; d_gene: -; abundance: -; CDR3nt: TGTGCCAGCAGCCCACATAGGACGCGGATTGAAGCTTTCTTT; CDR3aa: CASSPHRTRIEAFF
j_gene: TRBJ2-7; v_gene: TRBV6-2/TRBV6-3; d_gene: TRBD2; abundance: -; CDR3nt: TGTGCCAGCAGGGGGGGTCTAGCGGGAGACGAGCAGTACTTC; CDR3aa: CASRGGLAGDEQYF
j_gene: TRBJ1-5; v_gene: TRBV2; d_gene: TRBD1; abundance: many; CDR3nt: TGTGCCAGCAGTTTACAGGGGCGAGGCCAGCCCCAGCATTTT; CDR3aa: CASSLQGRGQPQHF
j_gene: TRBJ1-5; v_gene: TRBV20-1; d_gene: -; abundance: -; CDR3nt: TGCAGTGCTAGGGACGGGAGACTCAATCAGCCCCAGCATTTT; CDR3aa: CSARDGRLNQPQHF
j_gene: TRBJ2-5; v_gene: TRBV20-1; d_gene: TRBD1; abundance: few; CDR3nt: TGCAGTGCTACGGATATGGGACAGCCCCAAGAGACCCAGTACTTC; CDR3aa: CSATDMGQPQETQYF
j_gene: TRBJ2-7; v_gene: TRBV9; d_gene: -; abundance: once; CDR3nt: TGTGCCAGCAGCCATGGGACGGAGACCTACGAGCAGTACTTC; CDR3aa: CASSHGTETYEQYF
j_gene: TRBJ1-1; v_gene: TRBV11-2; d_gene: TRBD1; abundance: many; CDR3nt: TGTGCCAGCAGCTCCACCAGGGGGATGAACACTGAAGCTTTCTTT; CDR3aa: CASSSTRGMNTEAFF
j_gene: TRBJ2-1; v_gene: TRBV2; d_gene: TRBD2; abundance: -; CDR3nt: TGTGCCAGCAGTGAAGCTAGCGGGAGGCCCTACAATGAGCAGTTCTTC; CDR3aa: CASSEASGRPYNEQFF
j_gene: TRBJ1-5; v_gene: TRBV20-1; d_gene: -; abundance: few; CDR3nt: TGCAGTGCTGCGCGGGGTCACAATCAGCCCCAGCATTTT; CDR3aa: CSAARGHNQPQHF
j_gene: TRBJ1-1; v_gene: TRBV12-3/TRBV12-4; d_gene: -; abundance: few; CDR3nt: TGTGCCAGCAACGGACACGGGGAGGGCACTGAAGCTTTCTTT; CDR3aa: CASNGHGEGTEAFF
j_gene: TRBJ2-7; v_gene: TRBV20-1; d_gene: -; abundance: once; CDR3nt: TGCAGTGCTAGACTTAGGGACACCTACTACGAGCAGTACTTC; CDR3aa: CSARLRDTYYEQYF
j_gene: TRBJ2-7; v_gene: TRBV29-1; d_gene: TRBD2; abundance: few; CDR3nt: TGCAGCGTTGAAGATGAGGAGCGGGAAGGCTACGAGCAGTACTTC; CDR3aa: CSVEDEEREGYEQYF
j_gene: TRBJ2-7; v_gene: TRBV14; d_gene: TRBD2; abundance: -; CDR3nt: TGTGCCAGCAGCCAGGATCTAGCGGGAGGATCCTACGAGCAGTACTTC; CDR3aa: CASSQDLAGGSYEQYF
j_gene: TRBJ2-7; v_gene: TRBV11-2; d_gene: TRBD1; abundance: many; CDR3nt: TGTGCCAGCAGCCCGCGGACAGGGCCCTACGAGCAGTACTTC; CDR3aa: CASSPRTGPYEQYF
j_gene: TRBJ1-1; v_gene: TRBV6-1; d_gene: TRBD1; abundance: many; CDR3nt: TGTGCCAGCAGGGGACAGATGAACACTGAAGCTTTCTTT; CDR3aa: CASRGQMNTEAFF
j_gene: TRBJ2-5; v_gene: TRBV2; d_gene: -; abundance: few; CDR3nt: TGTGCCAGCACCAGACTGGCAGTGGGATTAGAGACCCAGTACTTC; CDR3aa: CASTRLAVGLETQYF
j_gene: TRBJ2-7; v_gene: TRBV6-1; d_gene: -; abundance: many; CDR3nt: TGTGCCAGCAGGGGTCTCGGCTACGAGCAGTACTTC; CDR3aa: CASRGLGYEQYF
j_gene: TRBJ1-1; v_gene: TRBV6-2/TRBV6-3; d_gene: -; abundance: -; CDR3nt: TGTGCCAGCATTTCAGGGTTCACTGAAGCTTTCTTT; CDR3aa: CASISGFTEAFF
j_gene: TRBJ2-7; v_gene: TRBV28; d_gene: -; abundance: few; CDR3nt: TGTGCCAGCAGTTGGAGGGATAGCTACGAGCAGTACTTC; CDR3aa: CASSWRDSYEQYF
j_gene: TRBJ1-1; v_gene: TRBV3-1; d_gene: -; abundance: few; CDR3nt: TGTGCCAGCAGCCAAGACAGGGTGGGAATGAACACTGAAGCTTTCTTT; CDR3aa: CASSQDRVGMNTEAFF
j_gene: TRBJ2-5; v_gene: TRBV12-3/TRBV12-4; d_gene: TRBD2; abundance: few; CDR3nt: TGTGCCAGCAGCCTAACGGGGGGTCGGCGGTACCAAGAGACCCAGTACTTC; CDR3aa: CASSLTGGRRYQETQYF
j_gene: TRBJ2-7; v_gene: TRBV27; d_gene: -; abundance: -; CDR3nt: TGTGCCAGCAGTTTGGGGGCATCGACCTACGAGCAGTACTTC; CDR3aa: CASSLGASTYEQYF
j_gene: TRBJ2-2; v_gene: TRBV6-1; d_gene: TRBD2; abundance: few; CDR3nt: TGTGCCAGCATATCTAGCGGACACCGGGAGCTGTTTTTT; CDR3aa: CASISSGHRELFF
j_gene: TRBJ2-1; v_gene: TRBV19; d_gene: -; abundance: -; CDR3nt: TGTGCCAGTACCGGAGGGTTGATCCAGTTCTTC; CDR3aa: CASTGGLIQFF
j_gene: TRBJ1-5; v_gene: TRBV5-4; d_gene: TRBD1; abundance: few; CDR3nt: TGTGCCAGCAGCCAGGACAGGGCGGGTAGCAATCAGCCCCAGCATTTT; CDR3aa: CASSQDRAGSNQPQHF
j_gene: TRBJ1-4; v_gene: TRBV10-3; d_gene: -; abundance: few; CDR3nt: TGTGCCATCAGTGAGTCGAAAGAAAAACTGTTTTTT; CDR3aa: CAISESKEKLFF